Shown below are 7 T cell receptor beta chains from a single sample sequenced in a study of tumor and adjacent non-tumor tissue in lung cancer. Three rounds of nested PCR, following a modified ARM-PCR protocol, produced the TCRbeta library. TCRdb reanalysed the multiplex PCR reads using MiXCR and keeps one entry per CDR3 protein. Among approximately 79,000 distinct CDR3 sequences listed, 55% to 80% were seen once. No cell sorting was done before RNA was extracted from the tissue. The sequenced material came from lung tumor tissue. The source of these receptors is a woman in her forties with non-small cell lung cancer.

The chain recombines TRBV5-1 with TRBJ2-3; D ambiguous. CDR1 is SGHRS, CDR2 YFSETQ, per germline. The CDR3 has 13 residues. V lost 1 base and J lost 8, with 11 bases in between. CDR3 amino acids: CASSLTTWGTQYF. In DNA form, the CDR3 reads TGCGCCAGCAGCTTGACCACCTGGGGTACGCAGTATTTT.

On this clonotype itself: One junction end does not reproduce the germline sequence, and a read error may be involved. The chain joins TRBV11-2 to TRBJ1-1, with no clear D. Germline V gene sequence: CDR1 SGHAT, CDR2 FQNNGV. The CDR3 loop spans 15 amino acids. CDR3 sequence (DNA): TGTGCCAGCAACTTAGTATCAGGACCGACTACTGAAGCTTTCTTT. Its translation: CASNLVSGPTTEAFF.

The chain has TRBV6-1 and TRBJ2-7; D remains ambiguous. The V and J ends lost 6 bases and 10 bases respectively, with 13 bases between them. CDR1 and CDR2 (germline): MNHNS, SASEGT. CDR3 length: 11 amino acids. The CDR3, as DNA: TGTGCCAGCAGGCAGTCCTACCATCAGTACTTC. It yields the protein CASRQSYHQYF.

Remarks on this clonotype: Relative to the germline gene, one junction end is altered; a read error may explain this. The chain combines TRBV11-1 with TRBJ2-2, with D perhaps matching TRBD2 (5 bases). The CDR3 contains 15 residues. CDR1 is SGHAT and CDR2 is FQDESV in the germline V gene (reference sequence). This CDR3 is CATSSRAIGTGELSF. DNA for the CDR3: TGTGCCACCAGCTCCCGGGCAATAGGAACCGGGGAGCTATCTTTT.

In regard to this clonotype: Possible read error: a much larger clone is one base away. The V and J genes are TRBV7-8 and TRBJ2-1; no firm D call. Germline V gene lookup returns CDR1 SGHVS and CDR2 FQNEAQ. The CDR3 loop spans 14 amino acids. The CDR3 here is CARSSPHRADEQFF. The CDR3 coding sequence is TGTGCCAGGAGCTCCCCGCACCGGGCGGACGAGCAGTTCTTC.

A note on this clonotype: Given a much more abundant clone one base away, this may be a read error. V is TRBV12-3 or TRBV12-4 and J is TRBJ1-1; 7 bases are a match to TRBD1. The CDR3 has 11 residues. CDR3 nucleotides: TGTGTCAGCACCCTTAGGGGGCAAGCTTTCTTT. It is translated as CVSTLRGQAFF.

Remarks on this clonotype: This clone may be a read error of a much larger clone one base away. The chain links TRBV30 to TRBJ2-1; the D gene is possibly TRBD2 (6 bases). The CDR3 covers 14 residues. CDR1 and CDR2 from the germline V gene are GTSNPN and SVGIG (reference sequence). In DNA, the CDR3 is TGTGCCTGGAGTGGGGACTCTCCCTACAATAAGCAGTTCTTC. The encoded protein is CAWSGDSPYNKQFF.